These 23 T cell receptor beta chains share one sample of origin, sequenced in a study of T cell changes during pregnancy in multiple sclerosis. Only in-frame clones appear in the TCRdb table, and some are missing; sequencing was by immunoSEQ multiplex PCR. This table holds some 89,000 clones, 94% found once. Sequencing used peripheral blood, obtained in the third trimester of pregnancy. All receptors derive from a female donor with multiple sclerosis, enrolled in a pregnancy study.

This chain joins TRBV13 and TRBJ1-2, with D possibly TRBD1 on 5 matching bases. The V and J ends lost 6 bases and 6 bases respectively, with 20 bases between them. The V gene's germline CDR1 is PRHDT and CDR2 FYEKMQ (reference sequence). This CDR3 has 15 amino acids. The DNA of the CDR3 is TGTGCCAGCAGGTCCGCGGGACGTCGGGCAGATGGCTACACCTTC. This sequence encodes CASRSAGRRADGYTF.

The gene calls are TRBV30 and TRBJ2-7; 7 nucleotides line up with TRBD2. In germline, CDR1 is GTSNPN, CDR2 SVGIG (reference sequence). Trimming cost V 5 bases and J 5 bases; bases outside gene matches: 6. The CDR3 runs 12 residues. The CDR3 spells CAWEAGSNEQYF. DNA for the CDR3: TGTGCCTGGGAAGCGGGGTCCAACGAGCAGTACTTC.

The V gene is TRBV2, the J gene TRBJ1-2, with a weak D call TRBD1 (5 bases). Between the trimmed V and J ends, which lost 2 bases and 3 bases, there was a span of 13 bases. In germline, CDR1 is SNHLY, CDR2 FYNNEI. The CDR3 has 15 amino acids. Here the CDR3 reads CASSELWGGDYGYTF. The CDR3, as DNA: TGTGCCAGCAGTGAATTGTGGGGGGGGGACTATGGCTACACCTTC. Drawing the rest from reference TRBV2 and TRBJ1-2, the complete variable domain is EPEVTQTPSHQVTQMGQEVILRCVPISNHLYFYWYRQILGQKVEFLVSFYNNEISEKSEIFDDQFSVERPDGSNFTLKIRSTKLEDSAMYFCASSELWGGDYGYTFGSGTRLTVV.

As DNA, the CDR3 is TGTGCCAGCAGTACAAATTACGAGCAGTACTTC. Protein product: CASSTNYEQYF. The V gene is TRBV25-1, the J gene TRBJ2-7; D is uncertain. The germline V gene has CDR1 MGHDK and CDR2 SYGVNS. This CDR3 has 11 amino acids. V was trimmed by 5 bases and J by 4 bases, leaving 6 bases between them.

The chain carries TRBV6-4 and TRBJ2-1; 10 nucleotides align to TRBD2. J was trimmed by 8 bases and V by 8 bases; bases with no gene match: 6. Germline V lookup: CDR1 MRHNA, CDR2 SNTAGT. This CDR3 comprises 13 residues. Here the CDR3 reads CASASGGADEQFF. The CDR3 bases are TGTGCCAGCGCGAGCGGGGGGGCCGATGAGCAGTTCTTC.

The chain joins TRBV10-3 to TRBJ1-2, with D maybe TRBD1 (5 bases). The germline V and J ends were trimmed by 1 base and 2 bases, with 11 bases remaining between them. The V gene's germline CDR1 is ENHRY and CDR2 SYGVKD. The CDR3 length is 15 residues. CDR3 nucleotides: TGTGCCATCAGTGAGTGGGAGGGGCCCAACTATGGCTACACCTTC. Translation: CAISEWEGPNYGYTF.

This chain uses TRBV7-2 with TRBJ2-3; 8 bases align to TRBD2. After removal of 5 bases from V and 3 bases from J, the junction contained 10 bases not matched to a gene. The CDR3 is 16 amino acids. CDR1 and CDR2 from the germline V gene are SGHTA and FQGNSA. The DNA for the CDR3 is TGTGCCAGCAGCAAACCGGGACTAGTAAGAACAGATACGCAGTATTTT. Translated, it gives CASSKPGLVRTDTQYF. Full variable domain (rest looked up from reference TRBV7-2 and TRBJ2-3): GAGVSQSPSNKVTEKGKDVELRCDPISGHTALYWYRQSLGQGLEFLIYFQGNSAPDKSGLPSDRFSAERTGGSVSTLTIQRTQQEDSAVYLCASSKPGLVRTDTQYFGPGTRLTVL.

The chain combines TRBV6-6 with TRBJ2-5, with TRBD1 as a possible D gene (5 bases). V was shortened by 6 bases and J by 5 bases, with 19 bases between the two germline ends. This CDR3 has 15 amino acids. Germline CDR1 is MNHNY and CDR2 is SVGAGI (reference sequence). CDR3 bases: TGTGCCAGCAGCTCCCACAGTACAGGCAAGGAGACCCAGTACTTC. Translating it yields CASSSHSTGKETQYF.

This chain connects TRBV19 to TRBJ2-6; the D gene is possibly TRBD1 (6 bases). Germline V lookup: CDR1 LNHDA, CDR2 SQIVND (reference sequence). The CDR3 contains 14 residues. V was trimmed by 3 bases and J by 12 bases, leaving 15 bases between them. This CDR3 is CASSIVRGESVLTF. DNA of the CDR3: TGTGCCAGTAGTATTGTCAGGGGTGAATCCGTCCTGACTTTC.

V usage is TRBV7-3 and J usage is TRBJ2-2; D may be TRBD1 (5 bases). The CDR3 totals 14 residues. The germline gives CDR1 SGHTA, CDR2 FQGTGA. V lost 1 base and J lost 5, with 8 bases in between. The CDR3 loop reads CASSLNPGTGELFF. The DNA for the CDR3 is TGTGCCAGCAGCTTAAATCCAGGGACCGGGGAGCTGTTTTTT. Using reference TRBV7-3 and TRBJ2-2 for the parts outside the CDR3, the full variable domain is GAGVSQTPSNKVTEKGKYVELRCDPISGHTALYWYRQSLGQGPEFLIYFQGTGAADDSGLPNDRFFAVRPEGSVSTLKIQRTERGDSAVYLCASSLNPGTGELFFGEGSRLTVL.

The count of this clone is one. The chain carries TRBV5-1 and TRBJ1-3; the match to TRBD1 covers 8 bases. Germline values: CDR1 SGHRS, CDR2 YFSETQ. The junction had 8 bases not matched to a gene; V was cut back by 4 bases and J by 2 bases. This CDR3 is built from 16 residues. CDR3 sequence reads: CASSLTPGGPGNTIYF. CDR3 DNA: TGCGCCAGCAGCCTAACCCCAGGGGGCCCTGGAAACACCATATATTTT.

This clone appeared once. The chain is built from TRBV5-4 and TRBJ1-3; 12 bases fit TRBD1. V lost 3 bases and J lost 3; bases outside the gene matches: 4. This CDR3 is built from 16 residues. Germline-derived CDR1 and CDR2 are SGHNT and YYREEE (reference sequence). As DNA, the CDR3 is TGTGCCAGCAGCTGGGGACAGGGGGCGCGTGGAAACACCATATATTTT. It yields the protein CASSWGQGARGNTIYF.

The V call is TRBV11-2, the J call TRBJ2-1; 13 bases map to TRBD2. Germline CDR1 reads SGHAT; CDR2 reads FQNNGV. The CDR3 runs 16 residues. V was pared by 3 bases and J by 15 bases, with 14 bases of the junction left unmatched. This CDR3 reads CASSLRLAGGPPLPFF. The DNA for the CDR3 is TGTGCCAGCAGCTTGCGACTAGCGGGGGGACCCCCTTTGCCGTTCTTC.

The chain has TRBV7-9 and TRBJ2-3; no reliable D call. Per the germline V gene, CDR1 is SEHNR and CDR2 is FQNEAQ (reference sequence). The CDR3 totals 16 residues. V gave up 5 bases and J gave up 2 bases, with 17 bases separating them. The CDR3 reads CASSVPSASYTDTQYF. The CDR3 nucleotides are TGTGCCAGCAGCGTACCTTCAGCGTCCTACACAGATACGCAGTATTTT. The full variable domain, completed using reference TRBV7-9 and TRBJ2-3, is DTGVSQNPRHKITKRGQNVTFRCDPISEHNRLYWYRQTLGQGPEFLTYFQNEAQLEKSRLLSDRFSAERPKGSFSTLEIQRTEQGDSAMYLCASSVPSASYTDTQYFGPGTRLTVL.

The V call is TRBV9, the J call TRBJ2-4; tentative D call: TRBD2 (5 bases). V lost 6 bases and J 7 bases, leaving 17 bases between the germline ends. CDR1 is SGDLS and CDR2 is YYNGEE in the germline V gene. This CDR3 comprises 14 residues. CDR3 sequence reads: CASTLDFSGNIQYF. CDR3 DNA sequence: TGTGCCAGCACCCTGGATTTTTCGGGGAACATTCAGTACTTC.

The chain combines TRBV6-1 with TRBJ1-5; D perhaps matches TRBD1 (5 bases). There are 15 residues in the CDR3. Germline V CDR1 and CDR2: MNHNS, SASEGT. With 4 bases removed from V and 0 bases from J, the gap between germline ends came to 10 bases. The CDR3 loop is CASSVGRGSNQPQHF. The CDR3 region has the DNA TGTGCCAGCAGTGTGGGGAGGGGTAGCAATCAGCCCCAGCATTTT.

The rearrangement uses TRBV19 and TRBJ2-5; 7 bases line up with TRBD1. This CDR3 comprises 15 residues. With 4 bases clipped from V and 2 bases from J, the junction kept 7 bases outside the gene matches. The germline V gene has CDR1 LNHDA and CDR2 SQIVND (reference sequence). In nucleotides, the CDR3 is TGTGCCAGTAGTAAAAACGACAGGGTTCAAGAGACCCAGTACTTC. Translation: CASSKNDRVQETQYF.

This sequence joins TRBV5-6 and TRBJ2-1; 11 bases align to TRBD2. The CDR3 is made up of 12 amino acids. Germline V CDR1 and CDR2: SGHDT, YYEEEE. V shed 3 bases, J shed 12 bases, and the junction held 2 bases outside the gene matches. CDR3 nucleotide sequence: TGTGCCAGCAGCTCCGGACTAGCGGGGCAGTTCTTC. It yields the protein CASSSGLAGQFF.

The chain joins TRBV18 to TRBJ2-2, with TRBD2 matching over 9 bases. The trim removed 7 bases at V and 1 base at J, leaving 1 base unmatched. This CDR3 has 14 residues. Germline V gives CDR1 KGHSH, CDR2 LQKENI. CDR3 amino acids: CASLTSGNTGELFF. Written as DNA, the CDR3 is TGTGCCAGCTTGACTAGCGGGAACACCGGGGAGCTGTTTTTT.

V gene TRBV27 combines with J gene TRBJ1-3; D not resolved. Germline V gives CDR1 MNHEY, CDR2 SMNVEV (reference sequence). The CDR3 contains 15 residues. Trimming took 6 bases from V and 0 from J, leaving 12 bases between them. CDR3 region: CASSWRRGSGNTIYF. The CDR3 region has the DNA TGTGCCAGCAGCTGGCGGCGGGGCTCTGGAAACACCATATATTTT.

As concerns this clone: One end of the junction is discordant with germline, which a read error may explain. The chain links TRBV2 to TRBJ2-1; D might be TRBD1 (6 bases). The CDR3 contains 12 residues. From germline, CDR1 is SNHLY and CDR2 FYNNEI. The CDR3 protein is CASSQGRILAVF. The CDR3 bases are TGTGCCAGCAGCCAGGGGCGAATCTTGGCAGTCTTC. Full variable domain (rest looked up from reference TRBV2 and TRBJ2-1): EPEVTQTPSHQVTQMGQEVILRCVPISNHLYFYWYRQILGQKVEFLVSFYNNEISEKSEIFDDQFSVERPDGSNFTLKIRSTKLEDSAMYFCASSQGRILAVFGPGTRLTVL.

This clone occurred a few times. The chain carries TRBV5-1 and TRBJ1-2; D is unresolved. Germline assignment: CDR1 SGHRS and CDR2 YFSETQ. Trimming cost V 9 bases and J 7 bases, with 13 bases left between them. The CDR3 sequence is 11 residues long. The CDR3 spells CATTEGSGYTF. Written as DNA, the CDR3 is TGCGCCACCACGGAGGGAAGTGGCTACACCTTC.

This chain uses TRBV2 with TRBJ1-1; D is unclear. V was clipped by 4 bases and J by 3 bases, with 9 bases between them. Germline CDR1 is SNHLY and CDR2 is FYNNEI. CDR3 length: 13 amino acids. Here the CDR3 reads CASSGREHTEAFF. The DNA for the CDR3 is TGTGCCAGCAGTGGGAGGGAGCACACTGAAGCTTTCTTT.